This passage covers 11 T cell receptor beta chains from one sample sequenced in a study of blood T cell repertoires in COVID-19. The data were produced by immunoSEQ multiplex PCR, yet TCRdb's version contains in-frame clones alone and is incomplete. Among around 250,000 clones listed, around 84% were seen once. Sequencing used peripheral blood. Source of these receptors: a woman younger than 35 with acute or convalescent COVID-19.

On this clone: The same CDR3 is also encoded by other DNA sequences in this sample. The V gene is TRBV4-2, the J gene TRBJ2-7; 11 nucleotides line up with TRBD2. Germline CDR1 reads LGHNA; CDR2 reads YNFKEQ. This CDR3 has 15 amino acids. V dropped 1 base and J dropped 1; count of bases not matched to a gene: 0. The CDR3 protein is CASSQGLAGSYEQYF. In DNA form, the CDR3 reads TGTGCCAGCAGCCAAGGACTAGCGGGATCCTACGAGCAGTACTTC.

The rearrangement joins TRBV18 to TRBJ2-4, with D possibly matching TRBD2 (5 bases). The CDR3 is 15 residues long. V was shortened by 0 bases and J by 0 bases, with 6 bases between the two germline ends. In germline, CDR1 is KGHSH, CDR2 LQKENI. The chain's CDR3 is CASSPPGLAKNIQYF. The CDR3 region has the DNA TGTGCCAGCTCACCACCAGGACTAGCCAAAAACATTCAGTACTTC.

The chain joins TRBV5-6 to TRBJ1-6, with TRBD1 matching 7 bases. Germline CDR1 and CDR2: SGHDT and YYEEEE. The ends lost 3 bases at V and 6 bases at J; junction bases unmatched: 6. The CDR3 sequence is 15 residues long. The CDR3 nucleotides read TGTGCCAGCAGCTCGCCGACAGGGCGTAATTCACCCCTCCACTTT. Protein sequence: CASSSPTGRNSPLHF. The full variable domain, rest sourced from reference TRBV5-6 and TRBJ1-6, is DAGVTQSPTHLIKTRGQQVTLRCSPKSGHDTVSWYQQALGQGPQFIFQYYEEEERQRGNFPDRFSGHQFPNYSSELNVNALLLGDSALYLCASSSPTGRNSPLHFGNGTRLTVT.

This sequence joins TRBV27 and TRBJ2-7; TRBD2 matches 13 bases. The CDR3 covers 18 residues. V was pared by 5 bases and J by 4 bases, with 14 bases of the junction left unmatched. Germline CDR1 and CDR2: MNHEY and SMNVEV (reference sequence). The CDR3 DNA reads TGTGCCAGCAGTCCGCCCCTAACTAGCGGGAGGGCCGGGTACGAGCAGTACTTC. Its protein is CASSPPLTSGRAGYEQYF.

The chain is built from TRBV6-2 or TRBV6-3 and TRBJ2-7, with 9 positions matching TRBD1. Per germline, CDR1 MNHEY and CDR2 SVGEGT. V lost 5 bases to trimming and J lost 1 base; unmatched junction nucleotides: 6. The CDR3 runs 15 residues. The CDR3 here is CASSLTGGASYEQYF. The DNA for the CDR3 is TGTGCCAGCAGTCTTACAGGGGGCGCATCCTACGAGCAGTACTTC.

J is TRBJ2-7 and V is TRBV7-9; 8 bases align to TRBD1. Germline V CDR1 and CDR2: SEHNR, FQNEAQ (reference sequence). V shed 4 bases and J 6 bases; nucleotides not matched to a gene: 5. The CDR3 covers 13 residues. The CDR3 protein is CASSSWTGIEQYF. Here the CDR3 DNA reads TGTGCCAGCAGCTCCTGGACAGGGATCGAGCAGTACTTC.

This clone has just one count. This sequence joins TRBV5-1 and TRBJ2-5, with TRBD2 matching over 12 bases. Per the germline V gene, CDR1 is SGHRS and CDR2 is YFSETQ. Trimming cost V 0 bases and J 0 bases; bases outside gene matches: 9. The CDR3 totals 19 residues. The DNA of the CDR3 is TGCGCCAGCAGCTTGGGGAAGCTAGCGGGAGGGACGTACCAAGAGACCCAGTACTTC. Its protein is CASSLGKLAGGTYQETQYF.

The chain links TRBV19 to TRBJ1-2, with 9 bases aligning to TRBD1. The CDR3 is 15 amino acids. The V gene end was trimmed by 0 bases and the J gene end by 6 bases; junction bases not matched to a gene: 5. Germline assignment: CDR1 LNHDA and CDR2 SQIVND (reference sequence). The CDR3 coding sequence is TGTGCCAGTAGTATAGATGTTGGGACAGGGAATGGCTACACCTTC. Amino acid sequence: CASSIDVGTGNGYTF.

Here the CDR3 DNA reads TGTGCCAGCAGAGAGGACTTGAATTATGGCTACACCTTC. The encoded protein is CASREDLNYGYTF. The chain uses TRBV2 and TRBJ1-2; unclear D gene. Trimming cost V 6 bases and J 5 bases, with 13 bases left between them. Per the germline V gene, CDR1 is SNHLY and CDR2 is FYNNEI. This CDR3 comprises 13 residues. Based on the CDR3 plus reference TRBV2 and TRBJ1-2, the full variable domain is EPEVTQTPSHQVTQMGQEVILRCVPISNHLYFYWYRQILGQKVEFLVSFYNNEISEKSEIFDDQFSVERPDGSNFTLKIRSTKLEDSAMYFCASREDLNYGYTFGSGTRLTVV.

CDR3 amino acids: CASSKRPGQTNTGELFF. CDR3 DNA: TGTGCCAGCAGTAAGAGGCCGGGACAAACGAACACCGGGGAGCTGTTTTTT. This chain uses TRBV6-4 with TRBJ2-2; D possibly corresponds to TRBD1 (6 bases). Trimming cost V 5 bases and J 0 bases, with 16 bases left between them. This CDR3 spans 17 amino acids. CDR1 is MRHNA and CDR2 is SNTAGT in the germline V gene.

This clone was detected a few times. Other DNA sequences within the sample encode an identical CDR3. The V call is TRBV6-2 or TRBV6-3, the J call TRBJ1-2; no firm D call. The CDR3 covers 12 residues. Germline loops: CDR1 MNHEY, CDR2 SVGEGT. The V end was cut by 0 bases, the J end by 5 bases, with 4 bases between. This CDR3 reads CASSYSAYGYTF. CDR3 nucleotides: TGTGCCAGCAGTTACTCAGCTTATGGCTACACCTTC.